Listed here are 21 T cell receptor beta chains from one sample, sequenced in a study of blood T cell repertoires in COVID-19 (dated by TCRdb to between 2020 and 2021). Libraries were prepared through the immunoSEQ multiplex PCR assay. Held by TCRdb, this immuneACCESS table contains in-frame sequences only and omits some clones. Under half of the omission traces to an unresolved V gene where checked; the cause of the rest is unknown. The sample contains around 500,000 clones, less than 90% of them found a single time. The ten largest clones add up to around 8% of the sample. Sequencing was done on a sample of PBMCs or T cells enriched from blood (not recorded which). The origin of the receptors is an older woman who had recovered from COVID-19.

The chain has TRBV5-1 and TRBJ2-3; 10 nucleotides agree with TRBD2. There are 16 residues in the CDR3. J was trimmed by 2 bases and V by 4 bases; bases with no gene match: 7. Germline assignment: CDR1 SGHRS and CDR2 YFSETQ. Here the CDR3 reads CASSILSGGPTDTQYF. CDR3 nucleotide sequence: TGCGCCAGCAGCATTCTTAGCGGGGGGCCCACAGATACGCAGTATTTT.

The chain has TRBV6-5 and TRBJ1-5, with unresolved D. The germline V gene has CDR1 MNHEY and CDR2 SVGAGI. The CDR3 sequence is 13 residues long. The CDR3 is CAIGEVSNQPQHF. CDR3 DNA: TGTGCTATCGGGGAGGTTAGCAATCAGCCCCAGCATTTT.

CDR3 sequence (DNA): TGTGCCAGCAGCTGGGGCAGTTCCTACGAGCAGTACGTC. Translation gives CASSWGSSYEQYV. The chain is built from TRBV11-2 and TRBJ2-7; a possible D gene is TRBD1 (5 bases). The CDR3 is made up of 13 amino acids. Germline V gene sequence: CDR1 SGHAT, CDR2 FQNNGV. Trimming removed 4 bases from V and 1 base from J, with 8 bases in between.

The chain uses TRBV5-4 and TRBJ1-1; D not resolved. The germline V and J ends were trimmed by 2 bases and 0 bases, with 5 bases remaining between them. Germline CDR1 SGHNT, CDR2 YYREEE (reference sequence). The CDR3 loop spans 13 amino acids. The CDR3 region is CASSFPMNTEAFF. CDR3 in DNA: TGTGCCAGCAGCTTCCCTATGAACACTGAAGCTTTCTTT.

The chain links TRBV7-9 to TRBJ1-2, with 9 bases that match TRBD1. The CDR3 spans 14 residues. J gave up 3 bases and V 5 bases, and 4 bases lay outside the gene matches. Germline CDR1 reads SEHNR; CDR2 reads FQNEAQ (reference sequence). The CDR3 DNA is TGTGCCAGCAGCCCCGGACAGGGGTACTATGGCTACACCTTC. It encodes CASSPGQGYYGYTF.

This sequence joins TRBV4-2 and TRBJ2-3; no definite D call. This CDR3 contains 16 residues. V was cut by 5 bases and J by 2 bases, with 17 bases left in between. The germline CDR1 and CDR2 sequences are LGHNA and YNFKEQ. The CDR3 DNA is TGTGCCAGCAGCTTCGTAGTCCCCGCACCCACAGATACGCAGTATTTT. Translated: CASSFVVPAPTDTQYF.

V and J are TRBV9 and TRBJ2-1; 8 nucleotides align to TRBD2. J gave up 6 bases and V 4 bases, and 12 bases lay outside the gene matches. CDR3 length: 16 residues. Germline loops: CDR1 SGDLS, CDR2 YYNGEE. The CDR3 DNA follows: TGTGCCAGCAGCCCCCCACCGGGGGGGATTAGCAATGAGCAGTTCTTC. Protein product: CASSPPPGGISNEQFF.

CDR3 loop: CASSYPGTGNEQFF. The DNA for the CDR3 is TGTGCCAGCAGTTACCCGGGGACAGGCAATGAGCAGTTCTTC. This sequence joins TRBV6-5 and TRBJ2-1, with 8 bases fitting TRBD1. J was trimmed by 6 bases and V by 2 bases; bases with no gene match: 3. Germline V gives CDR1 MNHEY, CDR2 SVGAGI. The CDR3 has 14 amino acids.

As to this clone: Other DNA sequences in the same sample also yield this CDR3. J is TRBJ2-3 and V is TRBV18; D might be TRBD1 (6 bases). Germline lookup yields CDR1 KGHSH and CDR2 LQKENI. Deletions cut 3 bases from V and 0 bases from J, with 7 bases between. The CDR3 is 14 residues long. CDR3 in amino acids: CASSPGASTDTQYF. CDR3 coding DNA: TGTGCCAGCTCACCGGGGGCTAGCACAGATACGCAGTATTTT.

V and J are TRBV3-1 (or the pseudogene TRBV3-2) and TRBJ1-5; 7 bases align to TRBD1. The CDR3 extends over 14 amino acids. Germline CDR1 reads LGHDT; CDR2 reads YNNKEL (reference sequence). Unmatched junction bases numbered 4, after V lost 2 bases and J lost 6 bases. The DNA for the CDR3 is TGTGCCAGCAGCCAAAGACAGGGAAGTCAGCCCCAGCATTTT. Amino acids: CASSQRQGSQPQHF.

This clone was seen only once. This rearrangement joins TRBV2 to TRBJ1-5; no clear D gene. V lost 0 bases and J lost 14, with 14 bases in between. This CDR3 region has 13 residues. Germline loops: CDR1 SNHLY, CDR2 FYNNEI. This chain's CDR3 is CASSEAKRLPEHF. CDR3 in DNA: TGTGCCAGCAGTGAAGCGAAGAGACTCCCTGAGCATTTT.

The sample holds one count of this clone. The chain is built from TRBV19 and TRBJ2-3; 7 nucleotides match TRBD1. This CDR3 spans 16 amino acids. Germline V lookup: CDR1 LNHDA, CDR2 SQIVND (reference sequence). With V trimmed by 5 bases and J by 6 bases, 14 bases remained unmatched. CDR3: CASSVILGTDLDTQYF. DNA for the CDR3: TGTGCCAGTAGTGTCATTCTCGGGACAGACTTGGATACGCAGTATTTT.

V and J are TRBV19 and TRBJ1-5; D gene ambiguous. Per the germline V gene, CDR1 is LNHDA and CDR2 is SQIVND (reference sequence). Trimming shortened V by 5 bases and J by 2 bases, and 13 bases separated the two germline ends. This CDR3 has 15 residues. The CDR3 sequence is CASSPPGPRNQPQHF. The CDR3 DNA follows: TGTGCCAGTAGTCCCCCGGGTCCTCGCAATCAGCCCCAGCATTTT. Full variable domain (outside the CDR3, taken from reference TRBV19 and TRBJ1-5): DGGITQSPKYLFRKEGQNVTLSCEQNLNHDAMYWYRQDPGQGLRLIYYSQIVNDFQKGDIAEGYSVSREKKESFPLTVTSAQKNPTAFYLCASSPPGPRNQPQHFGDGTRLSIL.

V is TRBV14 and J is TRBJ2-7; 8 bases align to TRBD1. The germline gives CDR1 SGHDN, CDR2 FVKESK. With V trimmed by 0 bases and J by 5 bases, 15 bases remained unmatched. This CDR3 has 18 residues. The CDR3 here is CASSQDLLGSRGPHEQYF. The CDR3 DNA reads TGTGCCAGCAGCCAAGATTTGTTGGGCAGCAGGGGGCCGCACGAGCAGTACTTC.

The genes are TRBV4-2 and TRBJ2-2; TRBD2 is a possible D gene (6 bases). V lost 1 base to trimming and J lost 1 base, with 13 bases between them. Germline V gives CDR1 LGHNA, CDR2 YNFKEQ. The length of the CDR3 is 17 residues. This CDR3 is CASSQAPGERNTGELFF. The CDR3 region has the DNA TGTGCCAGCAGCCAAGCCCCGGGGGAACGGAACACCGGGGAGCTGTTTTTT.

The rearrangement uses TRBV2 and TRBJ2-3, with no clear D. Germline-derived CDR1 and CDR2 are SNHLY and FYNNEI. There are 14 residues in the CDR3. V was trimmed by 5 bases and J by 0 bases, leaving 9 bases between them. The CDR3 is CASSNSASTDTQYF. The CDR3 coding sequence is TGTGCCAGCAGTAACAGTGCTAGCACAGATACGCAGTATTTT.

The V gene is TRBV11-2, the J gene TRBJ2-5; D unresolved. V lost 4 bases, J lost 7 bases, and 7 bases lay in between. Germline V lookup: CDR1 SGHAT, CDR2 FQNNGV. The CDR3 loop spans 11 amino acids. CDR3 sequence (DNA): TGTGCCAGCAGCTCCACGGGGACCCAGTACTTC. This sequence encodes CASSSTGTQYF.

CDR3 loop: CASSPYRGFQETQYF. CDR3 bases: TGTGCCAGTAGTCCTTACAGGGGGTTCCAAGAGACCCAGTACTTC. The chain carries TRBV19 and TRBJ2-5; TRBD1 matches at 8 bases. The V segment lost 5 bases and the J segment 1 base; nucleotides outside the gene matches: 6. The CDR3 consists of 15 residues. Germline CDR1 is LNHDA and CDR2 is SQIVND (reference sequence).

J is TRBJ1-1 and V is TRBV6-1; 7 bases are shared with TRBD1. The junction had 11 bases not matched to a gene; V was cut back by 4 bases and J by 0 bases. The V gene's germline CDR1 is MNHNS and CDR2 SASEGT. The CDR3 consists of 17 residues. In nucleotides, the CDR3 is TGTGCCAGCAGTGCCCTCTACAGGGGTTCTATGAACACTGAAGCTTTCTTT. It yields the protein CASSALYRGSMNTEAFF.

This clone was detected once. The CDR3 sequence is CASSPGGPNEQYF. In DNA form, the CDR3 reads TGCGCCAGCAGCCCGGGGGGGCCCAACGAGCAGTACTTC. V usage is TRBV5-1 and J usage is TRBJ2-7; 8 bases align to TRBD2. J gave up 5 bases and V 4 bases, and 5 bases lay outside the gene matches. Germline CDR1 SGHRS, CDR2 YFSETQ. The CDR3 length is 13 residues.

With regard to this clone: The same CDR3 also results from other DNA sequences found in this sample. The gene calls are TRBV5-1 and TRBJ1-5; 9 bases are shared with TRBD1. Germline lookup yields CDR1 SGHRS and CDR2 YFSETQ. Losses at the gene ends were 0 bases for V and 4 bases for J; bases not matched to a gene: 2. This CDR3 has 15 amino acids. The CDR3 sequence: CASSLGTGENQPQHF. CDR3 in DNA: TGCGCCAGCAGCTTGGGGACAGGGGAGAATCAGCCCCAGCATTTT. The whole variable domain, remainder taken from reference TRBV5-1 and TRBJ1-5, is KAGVTQTPRYLIKTRGQQVTLSCSPISGHRSVSWYQQTPGQGLQFLFEYFSETQRNKGNFPGRFSGRQFSNSRSEMNVSTLELGDSALYLCASSLGTGENQPQHFGDGTRLSIL.